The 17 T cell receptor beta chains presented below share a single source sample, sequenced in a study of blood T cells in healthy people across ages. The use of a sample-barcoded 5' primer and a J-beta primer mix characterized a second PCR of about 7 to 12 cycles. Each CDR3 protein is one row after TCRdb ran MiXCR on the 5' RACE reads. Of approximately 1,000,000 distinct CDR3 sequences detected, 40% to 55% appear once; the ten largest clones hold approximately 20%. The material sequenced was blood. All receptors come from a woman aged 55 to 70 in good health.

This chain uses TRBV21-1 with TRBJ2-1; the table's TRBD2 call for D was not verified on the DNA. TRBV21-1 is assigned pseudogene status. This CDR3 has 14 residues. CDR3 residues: CASSTLGRYNEQFF. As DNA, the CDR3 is TGTGCCAGCAGCACCCTAGGGAGATACAATGAGCAGTTCTTC.

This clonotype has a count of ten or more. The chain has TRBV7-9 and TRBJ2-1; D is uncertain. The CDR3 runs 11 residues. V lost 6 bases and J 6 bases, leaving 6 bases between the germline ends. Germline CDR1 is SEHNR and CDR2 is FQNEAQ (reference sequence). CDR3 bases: TGTGCCAGCAGTCCTACCAATGAGCAGTTCTTC. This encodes CASSPTNEQFF.

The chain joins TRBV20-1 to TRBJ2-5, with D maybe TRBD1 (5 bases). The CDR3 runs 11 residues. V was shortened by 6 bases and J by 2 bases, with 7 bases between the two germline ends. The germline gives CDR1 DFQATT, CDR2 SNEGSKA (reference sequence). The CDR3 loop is CSADSQETQYF. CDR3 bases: TGCAGTGCCGACAGTCAAGAGACCCAGTACTTC.

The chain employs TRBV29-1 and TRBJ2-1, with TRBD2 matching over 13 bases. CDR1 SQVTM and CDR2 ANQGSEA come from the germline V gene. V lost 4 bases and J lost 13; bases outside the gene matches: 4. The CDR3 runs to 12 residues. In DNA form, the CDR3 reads TGCAGCGTTGTCGGACTAGCGGGAGTACAGTTCTTC. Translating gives CSVVGLAGVQFF.

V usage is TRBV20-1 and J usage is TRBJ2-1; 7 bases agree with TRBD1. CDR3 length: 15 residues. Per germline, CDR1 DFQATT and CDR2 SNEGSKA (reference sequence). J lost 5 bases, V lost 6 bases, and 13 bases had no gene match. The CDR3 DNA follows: TGCAGTGCCATAATCGACAGGGAATCCCACAATGAGCAGTTCTTC. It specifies CSAIIDRESHNEQFF.

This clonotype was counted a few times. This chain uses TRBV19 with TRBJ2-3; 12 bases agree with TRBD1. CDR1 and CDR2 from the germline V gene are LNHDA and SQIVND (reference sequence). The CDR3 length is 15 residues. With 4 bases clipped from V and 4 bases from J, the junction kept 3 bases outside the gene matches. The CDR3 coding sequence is TGTGCCAGTAGTACTGGGACAGGGGGCGCAGATACGCAGTATTTT. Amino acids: CASSTGTGGADTQYF.

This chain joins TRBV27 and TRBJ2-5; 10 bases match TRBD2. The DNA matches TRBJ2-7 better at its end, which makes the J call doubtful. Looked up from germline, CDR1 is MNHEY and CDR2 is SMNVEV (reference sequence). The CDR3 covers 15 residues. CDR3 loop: CASSLTSGNQHEQYF. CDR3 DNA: TGTGCCAGCAGTTTAACTAGCGGGAATCAGCACGAGCAGTACTTC.

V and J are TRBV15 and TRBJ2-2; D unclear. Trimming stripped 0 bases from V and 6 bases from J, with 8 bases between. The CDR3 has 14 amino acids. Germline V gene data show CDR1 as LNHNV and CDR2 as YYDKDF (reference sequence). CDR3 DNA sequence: TGTGCCACCAGCAGAGATTCTATGCCCGGGGAGCTGTTTTTT. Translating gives CATSRDSMPGELFF.

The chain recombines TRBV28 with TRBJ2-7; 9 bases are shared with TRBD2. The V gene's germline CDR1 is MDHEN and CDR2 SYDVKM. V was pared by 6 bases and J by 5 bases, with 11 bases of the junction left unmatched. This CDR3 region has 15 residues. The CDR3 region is CASSTPSGRNDEQYF. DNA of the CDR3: TGTGCCAGCAGCACTCCGAGCGGGAGGAATGACGAGCAGTACTTC.

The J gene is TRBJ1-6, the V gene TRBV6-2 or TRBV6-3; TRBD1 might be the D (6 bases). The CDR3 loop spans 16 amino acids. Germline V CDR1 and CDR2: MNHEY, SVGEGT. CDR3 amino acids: CASTTDSNFYNSPLHF. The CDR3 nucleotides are TGTGCTTCCACAACGGACAGCAACTTTTATAATTCACCCCTCCACTTT.

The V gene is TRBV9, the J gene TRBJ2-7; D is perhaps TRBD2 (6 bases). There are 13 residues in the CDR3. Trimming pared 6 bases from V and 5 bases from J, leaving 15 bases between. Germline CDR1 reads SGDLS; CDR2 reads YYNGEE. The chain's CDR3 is CASTTFPGDEQYF. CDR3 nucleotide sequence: TGTGCCAGCACCACCTTCCCGGGGGACGAGCAGTACTTC.

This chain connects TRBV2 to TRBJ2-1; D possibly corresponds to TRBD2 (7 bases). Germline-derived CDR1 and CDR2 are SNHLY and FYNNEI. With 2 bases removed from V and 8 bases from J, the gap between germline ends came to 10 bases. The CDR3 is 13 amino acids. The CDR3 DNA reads TGTGCCAGCAGTGAACGGGGGGCGGATGAGCAGTTCTTC. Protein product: CASSERGADEQFF.

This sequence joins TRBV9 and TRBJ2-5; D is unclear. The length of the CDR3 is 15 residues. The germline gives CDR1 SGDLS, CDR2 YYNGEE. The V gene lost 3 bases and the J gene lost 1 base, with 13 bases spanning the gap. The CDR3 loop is CASSAPRGPQETQYF. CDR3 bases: TGTGCCAGCAGCGCCCCCCGTGGGCCCCAAGAGACCCAGTACTTC. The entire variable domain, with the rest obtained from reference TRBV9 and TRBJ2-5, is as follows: DSGVTQTPKHLITATGQRVTLRCSPRSGDLSVYWYQQSLDQGLQFLIQYYNGEERAKGNILERFSAQQFPDLHSELNLSSLELGDSALYFCASSAPRGPQETQYFGPGTRLLVL.

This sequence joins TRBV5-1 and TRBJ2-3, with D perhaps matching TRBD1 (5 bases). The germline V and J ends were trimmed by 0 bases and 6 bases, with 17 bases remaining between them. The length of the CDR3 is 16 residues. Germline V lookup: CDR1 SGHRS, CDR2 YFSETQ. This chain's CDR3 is CASSLAASGAADTQYF. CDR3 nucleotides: TGCGCCAGCAGCTTGGCCGCTAGTGGGGCCGCGGATACGCAGTATTTT. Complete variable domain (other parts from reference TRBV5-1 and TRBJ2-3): KAGVTQTPRYLIKTRGQQVTLSCSPISGHRSVSWYQQTPGQGLQFLFEYFSETQRNKGNFPGRFSGRQFSNSRSEMNVSTLELGDSALYLCASSLAASGAADTQYFGPGTRLTVL.

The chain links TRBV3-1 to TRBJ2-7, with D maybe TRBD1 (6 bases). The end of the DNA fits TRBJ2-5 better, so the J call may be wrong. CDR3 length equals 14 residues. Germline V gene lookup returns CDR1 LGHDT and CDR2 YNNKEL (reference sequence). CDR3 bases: TGTGCCAGCAGCTATCGAAGGGGGTTAGAGACCCAGTACTTC. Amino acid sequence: CASSYRRGLETQYF.

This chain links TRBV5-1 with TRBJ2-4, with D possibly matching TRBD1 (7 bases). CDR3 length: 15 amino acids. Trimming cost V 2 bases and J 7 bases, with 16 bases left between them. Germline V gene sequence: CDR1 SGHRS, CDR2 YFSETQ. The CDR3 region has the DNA TGCGCCAGCAGCTTCGGCCGGGCAGGGGGGAACATTCAGTACTTC. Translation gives CASSFGRAGGNIQYF.

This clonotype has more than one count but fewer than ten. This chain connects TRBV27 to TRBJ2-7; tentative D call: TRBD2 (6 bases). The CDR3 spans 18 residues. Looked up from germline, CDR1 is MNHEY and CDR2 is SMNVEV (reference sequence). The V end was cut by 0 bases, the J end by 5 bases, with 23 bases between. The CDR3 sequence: CASSLSPHAGPKFDEQYF. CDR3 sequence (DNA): TGTGCCAGCAGTTTATCGCCCCACGCGGGGCCGAAGTTCGACGAGCAGTACTTC.